These 30 T cell receptor beta chains were all obtained from the same sample, sequenced in a study of T cell clusters in autoimmune cytopenias. TRB was amplified by touch-down multiplex PCR, primer pools A and B combined. TCRdb reprocessed the multiplex PCR reads, keeping one entry per CDR3 protein, no DNA. This repertoire includes some 2,800 distinct CDR3 sequences. Some 40,000 genome equivalents of blood DNA were amplified for TRB. The sequenced material came from peripheral blood. Receptors were obtained from a human donor with an autoimmune cytopenia or autoimmune hepatitis (not recorded which).

In terms of frequency, this clonotype is medium-sized. This chain uses TRBV29-1 with TRBJ1-1; TCRdb outputs TRBD1, but without DNA this stays unchecked. From germline, CDR1 is SQVTM and CDR2 ANQGSEA. The CDR3 extends over 15 amino acids. The CDR3 sequence is CSVYGAGGANTEAFF.

This clonotype counts as medium-sized by frequency. The chain recombines TRBV6-2 or TRBV6-3 with TRBJ1-5. The CDR3 contains 13 residues. Germline CDR1 is MNHEY and CDR2 is SVGEGT. The CDR3 sequence: CASSYVGNQPQHF.

This clonotype registers medium-sized by frequency. This chain links TRBV12-3 or TRBV12-4 with TRBJ2-1; TCRdb's D call, TRBD1, is unchecked because there is no DNA. This CDR3 comprises 14 residues. CDR3 protein: CASRGGGTYNEQFF.

Frequency places this clonotype as medium-sized. The V gene is TRBV19, the J gene TRBJ2-1. The germline V gene encodes CDR1 LNHDA and CDR2 SQIVND (reference sequence). CDR3 length equals 12 residues. The CDR3 sequence: CASSIERNEQFF. Filled out from reference TRBV19 and TRBJ2-1, the complete variable domain reads DGGITQSPKYLFRKEGQNVTLSCEQNLNHDAMYWYRQDPGQGLRLIYYSQIVNDFQKGDIAEGYSVSREKKESFPLTVTSAQKNPTAFYLCASSIERNEQFFGPGTRLTVL.

This clonotype is called medium-sized based on its frequency. This chain joins TRBV6-2 or TRBV6-3 and TRBJ2-5; the D call from TCRdb, TRBD1, cannot be confirmed without DNA. Germline CDR1 MNHEY, CDR2 SVGEGT. The CDR3 has 12 residues. CDR3 protein: CASSWTEETQYF.

By frequency, this clonotype registers medium-sized (0.01 to 0.1%). The gene calls are TRBV27 and TRBJ2-5; TCRdb's assignment of TRBD1 cannot be checked, as there is no DNA. CDR1 is MNHEY, CDR2 SMNVEV, per germline (reference sequence). CDR3 length equals 16 residues. CDR3 sequence reads: CASSPQSPGVQETQYF.

This clonotype is identified as medium-sized from frequency. V and J are TRBV15 and TRBJ1-5; TCRdb selects TRBD1, and the lack of DNA leaves this call unchecked. Germline V gene data show CDR1 as LNHNV and CDR2 as YYDKDF (reference sequence). This CDR3 is 17 amino acids long. The CDR3 spells CATSYGGTGLSNQPQHF.

Judged by frequency, this clonotype is medium-sized. The CDR3 loop is CSGGDSGTGKEAFF. The J gene is TRBJ1-1, the V gene TRBV29-1; no DNA is available, so the TRBD1 call from TCRdb remains unchecked. CDR3 size: 14 residues. From germline, CDR1 is SQVTM and CDR2 ANQGSEA.

Judged by frequency, this clonotype is large (0.1 to 1%). The chain recombines TRBV29-1 with TRBJ2-1; TCRdb reports TRBD2, a call that lacks DNA to check it against. Per the germline V gene, CDR1 is SQVTM and CDR2 is ANQGSEA. The length of the CDR3 is 16 residues. CDR3 in amino acids: CSVGFGASGTYNEQFF.

Considering frequency, this clonotype is medium-sized. The rearrangement joins TRBV19 to TRBJ2-7; no DNA is available, so the TRBD1 call from TCRdb remains unchecked. The CDR3 is 15 amino acids. Germline V gene sequence: CDR1 LNHDA, CDR2 SQIVND (reference sequence). The chain's CDR3 is CASSTLSTGLNEQYF. Filled out from reference TRBV19 and TRBJ2-7, the complete variable domain reads DGGITQSPKYLFRKEGQNVTLSCEQNLNHDAMYWYRQDPGQGLRLIYYSQIVNDFQKGDIAEGYSVSREKKESFPLTVTSAQKNPTAFYLCASSTLSTGLNEQYFGPGTRLTVT.

This clonotype is medium-sized by frequency. This chain joins TRBV5-5 and TRBJ2-1; checking the TCRdb D call of TRBD2 is not possible without DNA. The CDR3 loop spans 15 amino acids. Germline CDR1 SGHKS, CDR2 YYEKEE (reference sequence). This CDR3 reads CASRGGLAADGEQFF.

Measured by frequency, this clonotype is medium-sized. The chain combines TRBV5-6 with TRBJ1-1; the D call of TRBD1 rests on TCRdb alone, since no DNA is present to check it. The CDR3 consists of 14 residues. The germline V gene encodes CDR1 SGHDT and CDR2 YYEEEE. This chain's CDR3 is CASSQGYRGTEAFF.

This clonotype is called medium-sized (0.01 to 0.1%) based on its frequency. The chain joins TRBV19 to TRBJ2-1; the D gene TCRdb calls, TRBD1, cannot be checked with no DNA. The CDR3 is made up of 13 amino acids. Germline loops: CDR1 LNHDA, CDR2 SQIVND (reference sequence). CDR3 in amino acids: CASSSTEYNEQFF. The complete variable domain, with remaining parts taken from reference TRBV19 and TRBJ2-1, reads DGGITQSPKYLFRKEGQNVTLSCEQNLNHDAMYWYRQDPGQGLRLIYYSQIVNDFQKGDIAEGYSVSREKKESFPLTVTSAQKNPTAFYLCASSSTEYNEQFFGPGTRLTVL.

By frequency, this clonotype registers medium-sized. The chain has TRBV5-4 and TRBJ1-4; the D gene TCRdb calls, TRBD1, cannot be checked with no DNA. Germline V gene lookup returns CDR1 SGHNT and CDR2 YYREEE (reference sequence). The CDR3 consists of 16 residues. This CDR3 reads CASSPHRGQGSEKLFF.

By frequency, this clonotype registers medium-sized. The genes are TRBV7-6 and TRBJ2-1; TCRdb's D call, TRBD2, is unchecked because there is no DNA. Germline V gene data show CDR1 as SGHVS and CDR2 as FNYEAQ. The CDR3 has 17 amino acids. The CDR3 is CASSSLGASGTDNEQFF.

Judged by frequency, this clonotype is medium-sized (0.01 to 0.1%). V and J are TRBV29-1 and TRBJ1-1; TCRdb's D gene call, TRBD1, goes unchecked for lack of DNA. Germline assignment: CDR1 SQVTM and CDR2 ANQGSEA. This CDR3 is built from 13 residues. CDR3 protein: CSVEGQMNTEAFF.

Measured by frequency, this clonotype is medium-sized. The V call is TRBV27, the J call TRBJ2-2; the TRBD2 assignment by TCRdb is unverifiable without DNA. The CDR3 is 14 amino acids. Germline lookup yields CDR1 MNHEY and CDR2 SMNVEV (reference sequence). CDR3 loop: CASSLRGSDGELFF.

According to its frequency, this clonotype is medium-sized. The V and J genes are TRBV30 and TRBJ2-1. CDR1 is GTSNPN and CDR2 is SVGIG in the germline V gene (reference sequence). The CDR3 spans 11 residues. CDR3 protein: CASSFRNEQFF.

By frequency, this clonotype is medium-sized. This chain joins TRBV27 and TRBJ2-7; TCRdb gives TRBD1 as the D gene, but with no DNA this cannot be confirmed. The germline CDR1 and CDR2 sequences are MNHEY and SMNVEV (reference sequence). The CDR3 totals 16 residues. CDR3 residues: CASSLTGRGSSYEQYF.

This clonotype is labeled medium-sized (0.01 to 0.1%) based on frequency. The chain is built from TRBV11-1 and TRBJ2-1; the D call from TCRdb, TRBD2, cannot be confirmed without DNA. There are 16 residues in the CDR3. Germline-derived CDR1 and CDR2 are SGHAT and FQDESV (reference sequence). This CDR3 is CASSRGGLALRNEQFF.

Its frequency marks this clonotype as medium-sized (0.01 to 0.1%). The chain recombines TRBV19 with TRBJ2-1; the TRBD2 assignment by TCRdb is unverifiable without DNA. The germline CDR1 and CDR2 sequences are LNHDA and SQIVND (reference sequence). This CDR3 has 15 amino acids. CDR3 sequence: CASSIRAGESNEQFF.

Considering frequency, this clonotype is medium-sized. This chain joins TRBV6-6 and TRBJ2-7; TCRdb picks TRBD1, but there is no DNA to check that call. The CDR3 runs 15 residues. Germline lookup yields CDR1 MNHNY and CDR2 SVGAGI (reference sequence). CDR3 residues: CASSLLRDAAYEQYF.

By frequency, this clonotype is medium-sized (0.01 to 0.1%). The V call is TRBV18, the J call TRBJ2-1. The CDR3 totals 13 residues. Germline V gene data show CDR1 as KGHSH and CDR2 as LQKENI. The CDR3 loop is CASSRDGKDEQFF.

This clonotype is identified as medium-sized from frequency. The chain links TRBV5-6 to TRBJ2-7; TCRdb names TRBD2, which stays unverified in the absence of DNA. Looked up from germline, CDR1 is SGHDT and CDR2 is YYEEEE. The CDR3 extends over 16 amino acids. The CDR3 sequence: CASSLGTSGGRNEQFF. Filled out from reference TRBV5-6 and TRBJ2-7, the complete variable domain reads DAGVTQSPTHLIKTRGQQVTLRCSPKSGHDTVSWYQQALGQGPQFIFQYYEEEERQRGNFPDRFSGHQFPNYSSELNVNALLLGDSALYLCASSLGTSGGRNEQFFGPGTRLTVT.

Its frequency marks this clonotype as medium-sized. The chain couples TRBV6-5 to TRBJ2-6; TCRdb returns TRBD1, unconfirmable since there is no DNA. The germline V gene has CDR1 MNHEY and CDR2 SVGAGI. The CDR3 has 15 residues. CDR3 residues: CASRPGGSGANVLTF.

In terms of frequency, this clonotype is medium-sized. The chain has TRBV24-1 and TRBJ2-3; absent DNA, TCRdb's TRBD1 call cannot be checked. The CDR3 has 14 amino acids. Germline CDR1 and CDR2: KGHDR and SFDVKD. This chain's CDR3 is CATATAYGTDTQYF.

Measured by frequency, this clonotype is medium-sized. The chain uses TRBV28 and TRBJ1-2; the D call from TCRdb, TRBD1, cannot be confirmed without DNA. The CDR3 totals 12 residues. Germline lookup yields CDR1 MDHEN and CDR2 SYDVKM. The chain's CDR3 is CASSFQGYGYTF.

This clonotype shows up as medium-sized (0.01 to 0.1%) by frequency. The J gene is TRBJ2-5, the V gene TRBV27; the D call of TRBD2 rests on TCRdb alone, since no DNA is present to check it. Germline CDR1 is MNHEY and CDR2 is SMNVEV (reference sequence). The CDR3 is made up of 18 amino acids. Here the CDR3 reads CASSSSLGLAGGRVTQYF.

By frequency, this clonotype is medium-sized. V and J are TRBV19 and TRBJ2-3; TCRdb gives TRBD1 as the D gene, but with no DNA this cannot be confirmed. The germline CDR1 and CDR2 sequences are LNHDA and SQIVND (reference sequence). This CDR3 comprises 14 residues. The CDR3 loop reads CASSTQGAGNTQYF. Looking up the rest from reference TRBV19 and TRBJ2-3 gives the full variable domain: DGGITQSPKYLFRKEGQNVTLSCEQNLNHDAMYWYRQDPGQGLRLIYYSQIVNDFQKGDIAEGYSVSREKKESFPLTVTSAQKNPTAFYLCASSTQGAGNTQYFGPGTRLTVL.

Considering frequency, this clonotype is medium-sized. The rearrangement joins TRBV6-5 to TRBJ2-3; the D call from TCRdb, TRBD1, cannot be confirmed without DNA. Looked up from germline, CDR1 is MNHEY and CDR2 is SVGAGI. The CDR3 covers 16 residues. CDR3 residues: CASSFSGTGKADTQYF.